These 6 T cell receptor beta chains were sequenced from one sample in a study of T-cell reconstitution after alpha-beta-depleted transplantation in children. TCRbeta library preparation incorporated unique molecular identifiers. One entry per CDR3 protein results from TCRdb running MiXCR on the PCR reads. This table has about 610,000 distinct CDR3 sequences, under 12% appearing once. Sequenced here: PBMCs from the stem cell graft donor, sampled from the stem cell graft. The receptors originated from a human donor who donated a stem cell graft to a child with acute myeloid leukemia.

At least ten counts were recorded for this clonotype. The chain employs TRBV28 and TRBJ2-2; D unclear. Germline-derived CDR1 and CDR2 are MDHEN and SYDVKM. CDR3 length: 16 residues. Trimming took off 5 bases at V and 6 bases at J, with 19 bases between the two ends. The CDR3, as DNA: TGTGCCAGCAGTACTCTATGGCTAGTCAGTCCCGGGGAGCTGTTTTTT. Amino acid sequence: CASSTLWLVSPGELFF.

This clonotype has only a few counts. The chain uses TRBV20-1 and TRBJ2-1; 14 bases agree with TRBD2. CDR3 length equals 18 residues. Unmatched junction bases numbered 20, after V lost 6 bases and J lost 10 bases. Germline V gives CDR1 DFQATT, CDR2 SNEGSKA (reference sequence). The CDR3 DNA reads as TGCAGTGCCAGTACCACCGGGACTAGCGGGAGTCTGGCCAGAGAGCAGTTCTTC. This gives the protein CSASTTGTSGSLAREQFF.

A few counts support this clonotype. The CDR3 reads CASSLGAKLFF. The CDR3 DNA reads as TGTGCCAGCAGCTTGGGAGCTAAACTGTTTTTT. The chain recombines TRBV7-9 with TRBJ1-4; no firm D call. The CDR3 runs 11 residues. Germline CDR1 reads SEHNR; CDR2 reads FQNEAQ (reference sequence). The ends were cut back, 3 bases at V and 11 bases at J, with 7 bases in the middle.

The genes are TRBV29-1 and TRBJ1-1, with 7 bases aligning to TRBD1. Germline assignment: CDR1 SQVTM and CDR2 ANQGSEA. The CDR3 is made up of 12 amino acids. The CDR3 protein is CIALTGSAEAFF. The CDR3 coding sequence is TGCATCGCTCTGACAGGGTCGGCTGAAGCTTTCTTT.

The chain joins TRBV20-1 to TRBJ2-7; TRBD1 aligns across 10 bases. CDR1 is DFQATT, CDR2 SNEGSKA, per germline (reference sequence). Trimming took 0 bases from V and 3 from J; bases not matched to a gene: 8. CDR3 length: 16 residues. The CDR3 reads CSARDPKTGGHYEQYF. The CDR3 DNA reads TGCAGTGCTAGAGATCCGAAGACAGGGGGCCACTACGAGCAGTACTTC.

The chain is built from TRBV5-1 and TRBJ2-5, with a tentative D call TRBD2 (5 bases). CDR1 SGHRS and CDR2 YFSETQ come from the germline V gene. This CDR3 region has 15 residues. V was cut by 4 bases and J by 3 bases, with 16 bases left in between. CDR3 sequence: CASSPRRGPEETQYF. In DNA form, the CDR3 reads TGCGCCAGCAGCCCCCGGCGAGGGCCAGAAGAGACCCAGTACTTC.